A single sample gave rise to the 22 T cell receptor beta chains below, sequenced in a study of blood T cell repertoires in COVID-19. Produced via immunoSEQ multiplex PCR; TCRdb's table is partial and in-frame only. The repertoire holds fewer than 350,000 clones, approximately 87% seen once, with around 12% in the top ten. The material sequenced was peripheral blood. These receptors originate from a woman aged 30 to 39 with COVID-19, enrolled during active disease.

A word on this clone: The identical CDR3 is also encoded by other nucleotide sequences in the sample. The chain uses TRBV19 and TRBJ1-1, with TRBD1 matching over 7 bases. This CDR3 comprises 15 residues. Germline V lookup: CDR1 LNHDA, CDR2 SQIVND (reference sequence). The V segment lost 6 bases and the J segment 0 bases; nucleotides outside the gene matches: 7. CDR3 bases: TGTGCCAGTAGCCTAGAAGGGGGCATGAACACTGAAGCTTTCTTT. Translated, it gives CASSLEGGMNTEAFF.

The rearrangement uses TRBV2 and TRBJ2-7, with D perhaps matching TRBD2 (6 bases). The ends were cut back, 6 bases at V and 4 bases at J, with 13 bases in the middle. This CDR3 region has 13 residues. Germline V CDR1 and CDR2: SNHLY, FYNNEI. DNA of the CDR3: TGTGCCAGCAGGGGAGGACCGAATTACGAGCAGTACTTC. It translates to CASRGGPNYEQYF.

For this clone: In the same sample, other DNA sequences code for this CDR3. The chain has TRBV3-1 (or the pseudogene TRBV3-2) and TRBJ2-5; 10 bases match TRBD2. The CDR3 loop spans 16 amino acids. V lost 1 base and J lost 1; bases outside the gene matches: 3. Looked up from germline, CDR1 is LGHDT and CDR2 is YNNKEL (reference sequence). CDR3: CASSQGTSGAQETQYF. In DNA, the CDR3 is TGTGCCAGCAGCCAAGGGACTAGCGGAGCCCAAGAGACCCAGTACTTC.

This chain joins TRBV2 and TRBJ2-1; 7 bases match TRBD2. With 5 bases clipped from V and 6 bases from J, the junction kept 10 bases outside the gene matches. Germline loops: CDR1 SNHLY, CDR2 FYNNEI. The CDR3 sequence is 15 residues long. CDR3 region: CASSPLGPSGNEQFF. The CDR3 region has the DNA TGTGCCAGCAGTCCCCTAGGTCCTAGCGGCAATGAGCAGTTCTTC. The variable domain in full, with the rest retrieved from reference TRBV2 and TRBJ2-1, is EPEVTQTPSHQVTQMGQEVILRCVPISNHLYFYWYRQILGQKVEFLVSFYNNEISEKSEIFDDQFSVERPDGSNFTLKIRSTKLEDSAMYFCASSPLGPSGNEQFFGPGTRLTVL.

This clone was seen only a few times. The CDR3 coding sequence is TGTGCCAGCAGCCGGGGGGACGCGCAGTACTTC. Its translation is CASSRGDAQYF. The chain employs TRBV4-2 and TRBJ2-7; a possible D gene is TRBD2 (6 bases). Germline V gene data show CDR1 as LGHNA and CDR2 as YNFKEQ. The CDR3 runs 11 residues. V lost 4 bases and J lost 9, with 10 bases in between.

The chain employs TRBV27 and TRBJ1-5, with a tentative D call TRBD1 (5 bases). V was pared by 3 bases and J by 4 bases, with 22 bases between. Germline V gene sequence: CDR1 MNHEY, CDR2 SMNVEV (reference sequence). This CDR3 is 18 amino acids long. CDR3 bases: TGTGCCAGCAGTTTGTGGGGGGTTGGACCAAGATTAAATCAGCCCCAGCATTTT. Protein sequence: CASSLWGVGPRLNQPQHF.

The chain recombines TRBV5-1 with TRBJ1-2; TRBD1 agrees at 7 bases. With V trimmed by 2 bases and J by 4 bases, 5 bases remained unmatched. The CDR3 covers 14 residues. The germline gives CDR1 SGHRS, CDR2 YFSETQ. The CDR3: CASSFENRGYGYTF. DNA of the CDR3: TGCGCCAGCAGCTTTGAAAACAGGGGCTATGGCTACACCTTC.

The genes are TRBV29-1 and TRBJ2-3; D unclear. Germline assignment: CDR1 SQVTM and CDR2 ANQGSEA. V lost 4 bases, J lost 0 bases, and 11 bases lay in between. The CDR3 consists of 14 residues. CDR3 nucleotide sequence: TGCAGCGTTGTTCTTAGTTGGAGCACAGATACGCAGTATTTT. Encoded protein: CSVVLSWSTDTQYF.

The V and J genes are TRBV18 and TRBJ2-3; D uncertain. CDR1 is KGHSH and CDR2 is LQKENI in the germline V gene. V was trimmed by 2 bases and J by 5 bases, leaving 11 bases between them. The CDR3 sequence is 14 residues long. CDR3 in DNA: TGTGCCAGCTCACCAGGTTCCCTCGGAGATACGCAGTATTTT. Amino acids: CASSPGSLGDTQYF.

The V and J genes are TRBV19 and TRBJ2-3; 9 bases match TRBD1. The CDR3 has 16 amino acids. V trimming: 5 bases; J trimming: 4 bases; junction bases outside the gene matches: 10. Germline lookup yields CDR1 LNHDA and CDR2 SQIVND (reference sequence). The CDR3 region has the DNA TGTGCCAGTAGTCCCAGGGACAGGGTAATACCAGATACGCAGTATTTT. This translates into CASSPRDRVIPDTQYF.

The rearrangement uses TRBV13 and TRBJ1-2; 9 positions match TRBD1. Germline V gene lookup returns CDR1 PRHDT and CDR2 FYEKMQ (reference sequence). The CDR3 contains 14 residues. The V segment lost 5 bases and the J segment 8 bases; nucleotides outside the gene matches: 9. The CDR3 is CASSTPRDRVGYTF. The CDR3 DNA is TGTGCCAGCAGCACGCCCCGGGACAGGGTAGGCTACACCTTC.

In DNA, the CDR3 is TGTGCCACCAGTGATTCTGCGAGTGGCACAGATACGCAGTATTTT. Translating gives CATSDSASGTDTQYF. The V call is TRBV24-1, the J call TRBJ2-3; D is uncertain. The V gene lost 2 bases and the J gene lost 1 base, with 9 bases spanning the gap. The CDR3 spans 15 residues. Per the germline V gene, CDR1 is KGHDR and CDR2 is SFDVKD.

This clone was recorded a few times. The gene calls are TRBV5-5 and TRBJ1-2; 10 bases fit TRBD1. After removal of 5 bases from V and 5 bases from J, the junction contained 6 bases not matched to a gene. Per germline, CDR1 SGHKS and CDR2 YYEKEE (reference sequence). The CDR3 covers 14 residues. The CDR3 coding sequence is TGTGCCAGCAGTTCCCGGGGACAGGGGTATGGCTACACCTTC. It yields the protein CASSSRGQGYGYTF. The full variable domain, rest sourced from reference TRBV5-5 and TRBJ1-2, is DAGVTQSPTHLIKTRGQQVTLRCSPISGHKSVSWYQQVLGQGPQFIFQYYEKEERGRGNFPDRFSARQFPNYSSELNVNALLLGDSALYLCASSSRGQGYGYTFGSGTRLTVV.

The rearrangement links TRBV18 to TRBJ1-1; the D is unclear. The V and J ends lost 0 bases and 10 bases respectively, with 15 bases between them. The CDR3 has 14 residues. CDR1 is KGHSH and CDR2 is LQKENI in the germline V gene. As DNA, the CDR3 is TGTGCCAGCTCACCACCACGGCCCCAAGGCGGAGCTTTCTTT. This gives the protein CASSPPRPQGGAFF. The full variable domain, with the rest looked up from reference TRBV18 and TRBJ1-1, is NAGVMQNPRHLVRRRGQEARLRCSPMKGHSHVYWYRQLPEEGLKFMVYLQKENIIDESGMPKERFSAEFPKEGPSILRIQQVVRGDSAAYFCASSPPRPQGGAFFGQGTRLTVV.

The V gene is TRBV5-1, the J gene TRBJ2-3, with a possible D match to TRBD2 (5 bases). Germline loops: CDR1 SGHRS, CDR2 YFSETQ. Trimming shortened V by 1 base and J by 1 base, and 10 bases separated the two germline ends. This CDR3 is built from 15 residues. CDR3 DNA: TGCGCCAGCAGCTTGTACCGGGAAGGCACAGATACGCAGTATTTT. Translating gives CASSLYREGTDTQYF.

V gene TRBV12-2 combines with J gene TRBJ2-2; the tabulated D call, TRBD1, remains unverified against the DNA. TRBV12-2 is designated a pseudogene. The length of the CDR3 is 15 residues. In nucleotides, the CDR3 is TGTGCAAGTCGCTCCGACAGCTGGAACACCGGGGAGCTGTTTTTT. Translation gives CASRSDSWNTGELFF.

The chain is built from TRBV3-1 (or the pseudogene TRBV3-2) and TRBJ1-1; D perhaps matches TRBD1 (6 bases). CDR3 size: 15 residues. Between the trimmed V and J ends, which lost 7 bases and 1 base, there was a span of 16 bases. Germline V gene lookup returns CDR1 LGHDT and CDR2 YNNKEL (reference sequence). The CDR3 DNA sequence: TGTGCCAGCATAGGGCAGGGGTGGGGGAACACTGAAGCTTTCTTT. Protein: CASIGQGWGNTEAFF.

The gene calls are TRBV5-1 and TRBJ1-1; no definite D call. The CDR3 loop spans 13 amino acids. V shed 5 bases and J shed 7 bases, with 15 bases lying between them. Germline V CDR1 and CDR2: SGHRS, YFSETQ. The CDR3 reads CASSLGRTGEAFF. CDR3 bases: TGCGCCAGCAGTTTAGGGAGAACCGGTGAAGCTTTCTTT.

The chain combines TRBV29-1 with TRBJ2-5; 11 bases agree with TRBD2. Germline-derived CDR1 and CDR2 are SQVTM and ANQGSEA. This CDR3 comprises 12 residues. The V and J ends lost 4 bases and 5 bases, in that order; junction bases with no gene match: 0. CDR3 sequence reads: CSVVAGGETQYF. The CDR3 DNA reads TGCAGCGTTGTAGCGGGGGGGGAGACCCAGTACTTC.

V and J are TRBV7-9 and TRBJ2-1; 7 nucleotides align to TRBD2. J gave up 15 bases and V 5 bases, and 10 bases lay outside the gene matches. The CDR3 covers 12 residues. Germline V gene sequence: CDR1 SEHNR, CDR2 FQNEAQ (reference sequence). The CDR3 reads CASSTRLAPPFF. The CDR3, as DNA: TGTGCCAGCAGCACCCGACTAGCTCCTCCGTTCTTC.

The CDR3 is CASSSSGGLTLKETQYF. CDR3 nucleotides: TGTGCCAGCAGTTCTAGCGGGGGGCTCACCCTAAAAGAGACCCAGTACTTC. The genes are TRBV2 and TRBJ2-5; 11 bases line up with TRBD2. Unmatched junction bases numbered 11, after V lost 5 bases and J lost 3 bases. The CDR3 has 17 amino acids. Germline CDR1 is SNHLY and CDR2 is FYNNEI.

The V gene is TRBV12-3 or TRBV12-4, the J gene TRBJ2-1; D is perhaps TRBD2 (7 bases). The CDR3 is 12 residues long. Trimming shortened V by 7 bases and J by 9 bases, and 13 bases separated the two germline ends. The CDR3 spells CASTWGGPEQFF. In DNA, the CDR3 is TGTGCCAGCACCTGGGGGGGGCCTGAGCAGTTCTTC.